The 24 T cell receptor beta chains reported below all come from one sample, sequenced in a study of shared clonotypes between healthy human individuals. Libraries were prepared by immunoSEQ multiplex PCR; TCRdb keeps only in-frame clonotypes and omits some of them. The repertoire holds roughly 2.4 million clones, approximately 94% seen once, with about 0.13% in the top ten. The sample consisted of naive CD4+ T cells sorted from blood. Subset described: CD45RA+ positively selected. Source of these receptors: a man between 18 and 35 years old in good health.

As regards this clone: The junction shows a germline mismatch at one end, possibly a read error. The J gene is TRBJ2-7, the V gene TRBV2, with a tentative D call TRBD1 (6 bases). The CDR3 has 15 amino acids. In germline, CDR1 is SNHLY, CDR2 FYNNEI. This chain's CDR3 is CASREDRFSSYEQYF. The CDR3 nucleotides read TGTGCCAGCAGGGAAGACAGGTTTAGCTCCTACGAGCAGTACTTC.

The V call is TRBV6-5, the J call TRBJ2-7, with D maybe TRBD1 (6 bases). The CDR3 runs 15 residues. Germline values: CDR1 MNHEY, CDR2 SVGAGI. Trimming cost V 5 bases and J 0 bases, with 14 bases left between them. The CDR3 DNA reads as TGTGCCAGCAGTAAGTCCTTGGACAGCTCCTACGAGCAGTACTTC. Translation: CASSKSLDSSYEQYF.

The chain uses TRBV28 and TRBJ2-2; TRBD1 or TRBD2 may be the D gene (5 bases each). Trimming cost V 7 bases and J 2 bases, with 14 bases left between them. This CDR3 comprises 15 residues. In germline, CDR1 is MDHEN, CDR2 SYDVKM. CDR3 DNA: TGTGCCAGCACTCTAGGGGAGCTCAACACCGGGGAGCTGTTTTTT. The encoded protein is CASTLGELNTGELFF.

This clone has just a few counts. The V gene is TRBV6-5, the J gene TRBJ1-5, with a tentative D call TRBD1 (6 bases). With 4 bases removed from V and 4 bases from J, the gap between germline ends came to 14 bases. CDR1 and CDR2 (germline): MNHEY, SVGAGI. There are 15 residues in the CDR3. The CDR3 reads CASSFTGTPNQPQHF. The CDR3 DNA is TGTGCCAGCAGTTTCACCGGGACACCAAATCAGCCCCAGCATTTT.

Comments on this clone: The same CDR3 can be traced to other DNA sequences in this sample. V gene TRBV7-2 combines with J gene TRBJ2-7; TRBD2 aligns across 10 bases. Germline-derived CDR1 and CDR2 are SGHTA and FQGNSA. The CDR3 runs 15 residues. V was pared by 0 bases and J by 4 bases, with 3 bases of the junction left unmatched. The CDR3 here is CASSLAGLADYEQYF. The DNA for the CDR3 is TGTGCCAGCAGCTTAGCTGGACTAGCGGATTACGAGCAGTACTTC.

V gene TRBV7-9 combines with J gene TRBJ1-1, with a weak D call TRBD1 (6 bases). This CDR3 contains 16 residues. V was trimmed by 4 bases and J by 0 bases, leaving 15 bases between them. CDR1 is SEHNR, CDR2 FQNEAQ, per germline (reference sequence). CDR3 region: CASSSGQTVMNTEAFF. The DNA for the CDR3 is TGTGCCAGCAGCTCCGGACAGACCGTGATGAACACTGAAGCTTTCTTT.

The chain couples TRBV5-6 to TRBJ2-7; D possibly uses TRBD1 or TRBD2 (5 bases each). V was pared by 5 bases and J by 3 bases, with 18 bases between. Germline-derived CDR1 and CDR2 are SGHDT and YYEEEE. The CDR3 is 15 amino acids. CDR3 sequence reads: CASSLIGDGNYEQYF. The CDR3 DNA sequence: TGTGCCAGCAGTTTGATTGGGGACGGCAACTACGAGCAGTACTTC.

A single count supports this clone. The J gene is TRBJ2-7, the V gene TRBV5-4; 13 bases are shared with TRBD2. Trimming took 2 bases from V and 2 from J; bases not matched to a gene: 4. This CDR3 contains 16 residues. Germline-derived CDR1 and CDR2 are SGHNT and YYREEE (reference sequence). CDR3 in amino acids: CASSFGLAGETYEQYF. DNA of the CDR3: TGTGCCAGCAGCTTCGGACTAGCGGGAGAGACCTACGAGCAGTACTTC.

The chain uses TRBV10-2 and TRBJ1-4; the match to TRBD1 covers 7 bases. The CDR3 has 15 amino acids. Per germline, CDR1 WSHSY and CDR2 SAAADI. V lost 7 bases, J lost 0 bases, and 5 bases stayed unmatched. CDR3 coding DNA: TGCGCCAGCAAACAGGGGTGGGCAACTAATGAAAAACTGTTTTTT. It specifies CASKQGWATNEKLFF.

The chain links TRBV30 to TRBJ2-4; weak D call: TRBD1 (6 bases). Trimming pared 2 bases from V and 1 base from J, leaving 12 bases between. The CDR3 extends over 15 amino acids. The germline CDR1 and CDR2 sequences are GTSNPN and SVGIG (reference sequence). CDR3 sequence (DNA): TGTGCCTGGAGTTCAGGGGCGGCGGCCAAAAACATTCAGTACTTC. Translation gives CAWSSGAAAKNIQYF. Full variable domain (outside the CDR3, taken from reference TRBV30 and TRBJ2-4): SQTIHQWPATLVQPVGSPLSLECTVEGTSNPNLYWYRQAAGRGLQLLFYSVGIGQISSEVPQNLSASRPQDRQFILSSKKLLLSDSGFYLCAWSSGAAAKNIQYFGAGTRLSVL.

The rearrangement uses TRBV10-1 and TRBJ1-1; 7 bases match TRBD1. From germline, CDR1 is WNHNN and CDR2 SYGVQD (reference sequence). This CDR3 region has 14 residues. The V gene end was trimmed by 4 bases and the J gene end by 5 bases; junction bases not matched to a gene: 7. CDR3 loop: CASSGSGQVTEAFF. The DNA of the CDR3 is TGCGCCAGCAGTGGGTCTGGACAGGTGACTGAAGCTTTCTTT.

This clone was observed a single time. The chain couples TRBV6-6 to TRBJ1-2; D gene unclear. Germline lookup yields CDR1 MNHNY and CDR2 SVGAGI (reference sequence). The CDR3 is 13 amino acids. Trimming stripped 7 bases from V and 6 bases from J, with 15 bases between. CDR3 residues: CASTPDFFDGYTF. The CDR3 nucleotides are TGTGCCAGCACCCCGGACTTCTTTGATGGCTACACCTTC.

This clone has just one count. V and J are TRBV4-1 and TRBJ1-1; D is uncertain. This CDR3 is 13 amino acids long. Germline CDR1 and CDR2: MGHRA and YSYEKL. The V gene lost 4 bases and the J gene lost 1 base, with 7 bases spanning the gap. The DNA of the CDR3 is TGCGCCAGCAGCCTCGAGACGAACACTGAAGCTTTCTTT. Translation: CASSLETNTEAFF.

A note on this clone: The same CDR3 arises from other DNA sequences in this sample as well. V gene TRBV9 combines with J gene TRBJ1-5; D call uncertain. Germline V lookup: CDR1 SGDLS, CDR2 YYNGEE. This CDR3 comprises 14 residues. V was shortened by 0 bases and J by 7 bases, with 11 bases between the two germline ends. The CDR3 protein is CASSVGGGGQPQHF. In DNA, the CDR3 is TGTGCCAGCAGCGTAGGGGGAGGTGGCCAGCCCCAGCATTTT.

This sequence joins TRBV5-1 and TRBJ1-2; possible D gene TRBD1, 6 bases. The CDR3 has 14 amino acids. V was cut by 3 bases and J by 4 bases, with 13 bases left in between. The germline gives CDR1 SGHRS, CDR2 YFSETQ. The CDR3 sequence: CASSSGTNSYGYTF. The CDR3, as DNA: TGCGCCAGCAGCTCCGGGACAAACTCCTATGGCTACACCTTC.

The chain recombines TRBV11-3 with TRBJ1-1; D is ambiguous. V was shortened by 5 bases and J by 11 bases, with 18 bases between the two germline ends. The CDR3 covers 13 residues. The germline V gene encodes CDR1 SGHNT and CDR2 YENEEA. The CDR3 sequence: CASSPGRVRRAFF. The CDR3 DNA reads as TGTGCCAGCAGCCCAGGACGCGTACGCCGGGCTTTCTTT.

The chain combines TRBV9 with TRBJ2-3, with D tentatively TRBD2 (6 bases). The ends were cut back, 4 bases at V and 5 bases at J, with 14 bases in the middle. This CDR3 has 14 residues. The germline V gene encodes CDR1 SGDLS and CDR2 YYNGEE. In nucleotides, the CDR3 is TGTGCCAGCAGCCCGCGGACTATTTTAGATACGCAGTATTTT. Encoded protein: CASSPRTILDTQYF.

About this clone: Other DNA sequences in this specimen translate into the identical CDR3. V and J are TRBV30 and TRBJ2-1; tentative D call: TRBD2 (5 bases). The CDR3 loop spans 11 amino acids. Per germline, CDR1 GTSNPN and CDR2 SVGIG (reference sequence). V shed 5 bases and J shed 4 bases, with 6 bases lying between them. The CDR3 is CAWGGYNEQFF. CDR3 DNA sequence: TGTGCCTGGGGAGGTTACAATGAGCAGTTCTTC.

This chain links TRBV19 with TRBJ2-3; D is uncertain. V gave up 3 bases and J gave up 3 bases, with 4 bases separating them. Germline loops: CDR1 LNHDA, CDR2 SQIVND (reference sequence). This CDR3 region has 12 residues. DNA for the CDR3: TGTGCCAGTAGTATGAATACAGATACGCAGTATTTT. Encoded protein: CASSMNTDTQYF.

The rearrangement joins TRBV30 to TRBJ2-7; D is uncertain. The CDR3 contains 13 residues. Germline V gives CDR1 GTSNPN, CDR2 SVGIG (reference sequence). V dropped 3 bases and J dropped 1 base, with 10 bases sitting between them. The CDR3 DNA reads as TGTGCCTGGAGGGGATGGGATTCCTACGAGCAGTACTTC. Amino acid sequence: CAWRGWDSYEQYF.

The rearrangement links TRBV5-1 to TRBJ2-1; 8 nucleotides agree with TRBD2. Unmatched junction bases numbered 8, after V lost 4 bases and J lost 5 bases. This CDR3 is built from 15 residues. Germline CDR1 reads SGHRS; CDR2 reads YFSETQ. This CDR3 is CASSERGNADNEQFF. The CDR3 nucleotides read TGCGCCAGCAGCGAGCGGGGGAACGCAGACAATGAGCAGTTCTTC. Full variable domain (remainder filled in from reference TRBV5-1 and TRBJ2-1): KAGVTQTPRYLIKTRGQQVTLSCSPISGHRSVSWYQQTPGQGLQFLFEYFSETQRNKGNFPGRFSGRQFSNSRSEMNVSTLELGDSALYLCASSERGNADNEQFFGPGTRLTVL.

This CDR3 reads CASSPGLAGSKNIQYF. The CDR3 region has the DNA TGTGCCAGCAGCCCGGGACTAGCGGGGAGCAAAAACATTCAGTACTTC. The chain joins TRBV7-6 to TRBJ2-4; 13 bases map to TRBD2. Germline V gene sequence: CDR1 SGHVS, CDR2 FNYEAQ. The V gene end was trimmed by 5 bases and the J gene end by 3 bases; junction bases not matched to a gene: 4. The CDR3 extends over 16 amino acids.

The J gene is TRBJ2-7, the V gene TRBV5-1; D gene uncertain. Germline V gene lookup returns CDR1 SGHRS and CDR2 YFSETQ. The CDR3 loop spans 15 amino acids. The ends were cut back, 4 bases at V and 0 bases at J, with 14 bases in the middle. The CDR3 reads CASSRGSPASYEQYF. In DNA, the CDR3 is TGCGCCAGCAGCCGAGGTAGCCCTGCCTCCTACGAGCAGTACTTC.

The genes are TRBV4-3 and TRBJ2-6; 8 positions match TRBD2. Per germline, CDR1 LGHNA and CDR2 YSLEER. This CDR3 is 18 amino acids long. Trimming cost V 1 base and J 2 bases; bases outside gene matches: 7. CDR3 protein: CASSQGTGGGTGANVLTF. The CDR3 coding sequence is TGCGCCAGCAGCCAAGGGACGGGCGGGGGGACTGGGGCCAACGTCCTGACTTTC.